Detailed here is one T cell receptor beta chain. The antigen is undetermined. The record originates from a study of cytomegalovirus exposure and HLA in healthy donors. Study-wide findings and caveats: Relative to equally common others, HLA-associated TCR beta chains showed greater clonal expansion in a later analysis. About 90% or about 30% of the time was how often most TCR beta V segments were productive, according to an earlier analysis. As a later analysis showed, a missense DCLRE1C variant was linked to trimming of TCR beta V- and J-genes.

PCR was performed using 60 Vbeta and 13 Jbeta primers. The method was immunoSEQ multiplex PCR; TCRdb's version includes in-frame clones alone and lacks a portion of them. Among 150,000 or so clones listed, roughly 81% were seen once. The CDR3 has 15 amino acids. Trimming shortened V by 0 bases and J by 4 bases, and 13 bases separated the two germline ends. Germline V CDR1 and CDR2: SGHRS, YFSETQ. The rearrangement uses TRBV5-1 and TRBJ2-5, with D possibly TRBD1 on 6 matching bases. This clonotype was sampled from a woman younger than 30 in good health and CMV-seronegative. The sequenced material came from PBMCs. CDR3: CASSLGTAMGETQYF. As DNA, the CDR3 is TGCGCCAGCAGCTTGGGGACAGCTATGGGAGAGACCCAGTACTTC.